Listed here is a single T cell receptor (beta chain). The antigen is not known. This sample stems from a study of identifying expanded T cells in peripheral blood. Study results and limitations: Technical replicates showed approximately 1.2 changed clones; two weeks 15 to 20; four weeks 19. Clone count variance between approximately two-week samples rose with total template count.

TCRdb's table, derived via immunoSEQ multiplex PCR, lists solely in-frame clones and lacks some. The sample holds 100,000 or so clones, over 75% seen once. Collection occurred without any documented infections or immune events in donors. There are 16 residues in the CDR3. The J segment lost 3 bases and the V segment lost 0 bases, leaving 5 bases of the junction unmatched. Germline V gene lookup returns CDR1 MNHNY and CDR2 SVGAGI (reference sequence). This sequence joins TRBV6-6 and TRBJ1-5; 7 positions agree with TRBD1. The sample was blood. The sequence was obtained from a person aged 18 to 70 in good health. CDR3 nucleotide sequence: TGTGCCAGCAGTTACTCGAGGGGGCACGACAATCAGCCCCAGCATTTT. Residues: CASSYSRGHDNQPQHF.